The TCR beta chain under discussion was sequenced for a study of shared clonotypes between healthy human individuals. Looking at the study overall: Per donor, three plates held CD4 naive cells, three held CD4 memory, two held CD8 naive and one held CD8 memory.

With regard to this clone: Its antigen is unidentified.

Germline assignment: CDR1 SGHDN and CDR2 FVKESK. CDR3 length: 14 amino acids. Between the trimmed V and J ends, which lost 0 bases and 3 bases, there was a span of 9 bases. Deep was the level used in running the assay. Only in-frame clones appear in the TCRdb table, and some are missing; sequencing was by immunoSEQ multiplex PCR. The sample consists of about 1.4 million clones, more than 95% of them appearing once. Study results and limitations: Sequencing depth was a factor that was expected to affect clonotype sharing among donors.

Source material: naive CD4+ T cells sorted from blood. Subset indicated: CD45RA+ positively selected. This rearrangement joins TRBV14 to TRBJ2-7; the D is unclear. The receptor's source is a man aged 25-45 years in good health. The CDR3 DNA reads TGTGCCAGCAGCCAAGATAGTACAGACTACGAGCAGTACTTC. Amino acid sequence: CASSQDSTDYEQYF.